The 25 T cell receptor beta chains in this list originate from one sample, sequenced in a study of OX40 agonist ivuxolimab in advanced cancers. Sequencing used immunoSEQ multiplex PCR; TCRdb keeps in-frame clones, though not all of them. Of around 70,000 clones listed, around 84% are singletons. The sample here was CD4+ or CD8+ T cells sorted from blood, taken in a trial of the OX40 agonist ivuxolimab. Receptors originate from an adult with an advanced solid tumor such as melanoma, head and neck, liver or kidney cancer.

In its sample, this clone was seen once. The chain uses TRBV19 and TRBJ1-2; 9 bases match TRBD1. The CDR3 spans 15 residues. Looked up from germline, CDR1 is LNHDA and CDR2 is SQIVND (reference sequence). After removal of 5 bases from V and 5 bases from J, the junction contained 9 bases not matched to a gene. CDR3 in amino acids: CASSLLPGQGYGYTF. The DNA of the CDR3 is TGTGCCAGTAGTCTATTACCGGGACAGGGATATGGCTACACCTTC.

The chain links TRBV18 to TRBJ2-1; 7 nucleotides align to TRBD1. From germline, CDR1 is KGHSH and CDR2 LQKENI. Trimming took 4 bases from V and 8 from J; bases not matched to a gene: 8. This CDR3 comprises 14 residues. CDR3 in amino acids: CASSRQGGLDEQFF. The DNA for the CDR3 is TGTGCCAGCTCACGACAAGGGGGCTTGGATGAGCAGTTCTTC.

CDR3 bases: TGTGCCAGCAGTTCCTGGGACAGGATGAACACTGAAGCTTTCTTT. It is translated as CASSSWDRMNTEAFF. V is TRBV27 and J is TRBJ1-1, with 8 bases aligning to TRBD1. The junction had 4 bases not matched to a gene; V was cut back by 4 bases and J by 0 bases. Per germline, CDR1 MNHEY and CDR2 SMNVEV (reference sequence). This CDR3 has 15 amino acids.

This chain links TRBV7-6 with TRBJ2-1, with D hard to call. Trimming removed 0 bases at V and 0 bases at J, with 12 bases between. Per the germline V gene, CDR1 is SGHVS and CDR2 is FNYEAQ. The CDR3 runs 17 residues. In DNA, the CDR3 is TGTGCCAGCAGCTTAGCGTCTTCGCTTAGCTCCTACAATGAGCAGTTCTTC. It is translated as CASSLASSLSSYNEQFF.

The rearrangement joins TRBV5-1 to TRBJ2-3; D remains ambiguous. The V and J ends lost 0 bases and 2 bases respectively, with 7 bases between them. Germline V gives CDR1 SGHRS, CDR2 YFSETQ. The CDR3 loop spans 14 amino acids. The CDR3 region is CASSLGSDTDTQYF. CDR3 DNA: TGCGCCAGCAGCTTGGGTTCGGACACAGATACGCAGTATTTT.

V gene TRBV19 combines with J gene TRBJ2-7, with D uncertain. V lost 6 bases, J lost 2 bases, and 11 bases lay in between. CDR3 length: 13 amino acids. Germline V gene data show CDR1 as LNHDA and CDR2 as SQIVND (reference sequence). Here the CDR3 reads CASRPRGTYEQYF. The CDR3 nucleotides read TGTGCCAGTAGACCCCGTGGAACCTACGAGCAGTACTTC. The full variable domain, rest sourced from reference TRBV19 and TRBJ2-7, is DGGITQSPKYLFRKEGQNVTLSCEQNLNHDAMYWYRQDPGQGLRLIYYSQIVNDFQKGDIAEGYSVSREKKESFPLTVTSAQKNPTAFYLCASRPRGTYEQYFGPGTRLTVT.

Comment on this clone: A single base separates this from a much larger clone, so it may be a read error. The same CDR3 also results from other DNA sequences found in this sample. The chain links TRBV5-6 to TRBJ1-1; D remains unclear. With 4 bases removed from V and 2 bases from J, the gap between germline ends came to 3 bases. This CDR3 has 11 amino acids. CDR1 SGHDT and CDR2 YYEEEE come from the germline V gene. The chain's CDR3 is CASSLNTEAFF. CDR3 nucleotide sequence: TGTGCCAGCAGCCTTAACACTGAAGCTTTCTTT.

The gene calls are TRBV11-2 and TRBJ1-1, with TRBD1 identical over 9 bases. The CDR3 is 16 amino acids. Looked up from germline, CDR1 is SGHAT and CDR2 is FQNNGV. Trimming at V came to 5 bases and at J to 1 base, leaving 8 bases not matched to a gene. The CDR3 DNA follows: TGTGCCAGCAGCCGACCGGACAGGGGCCGGAACACTGAAGCTTTCTTT. It specifies CASSRPDRGRNTEAFF.

A remark on this clone: This same CDR3 is encoded by further DNA sequences in the sample. The chain has TRBV2 and TRBJ2-7; D gene uncertain. This CDR3 region has 11 residues. V was clipped by 6 bases and J by 4 bases, with 7 bases between them. CDR1 and CDR2 from the germline V gene are SNHLY and FYNNEI. CDR3 loop: CASSYDYEQYF. The CDR3 DNA sequence: TGTGCCAGCAGCTATGATTACGAGCAGTACTTC.

The rearrangement links TRBV6-1 to TRBJ2-4; a possible D gene is TRBD1 (5 bases). The V end was cut by 6 bases, the J end by 6 bases, with 9 bases between. CDR3 size: 12 residues. Germline CDR1 reads MNHNS; CDR2 reads SASEGT. The CDR3 DNA reads TGTGCCAGCAGCCGACAGCGAAACATTCAGTACTTC. Translation: CASSRQRNIQYF.

V is TRBV18 and J is TRBJ2-1, with 11 nucleotides matching TRBD2. There are 16 residues in the CDR3. The germline V gene has CDR1 KGHSH and CDR2 LQKENI. Trimming cost V 3 bases and J 4 bases; bases outside gene matches: 5. CDR3 nucleotide sequence: TGTGCCAGCTCACCCCCTAGCGGGGGGAGGTACAATGAGCAGTTCTTC. Translation gives CASSPPSGGRYNEQFF.

The chain has TRBV18 and TRBJ2-7; 10 nucleotides align to TRBD1. Germline V gene lookup returns CDR1 KGHSH and CDR2 LQKENI. This CDR3 is 15 amino acids long. Trimming at V came to 3 bases and at J to 6 bases, leaving 8 bases not matched to a gene. The DNA of the CDR3 is TGTGCCAGCTCACCGGGGACAGGGGCTAGGAGCGAGCAGTACTTC. It codes for CASSPGTGARSEQYF.

The chain is built from TRBV7-7 and TRBJ2-5; D is perhaps TRBD1 or TRBD2 (6 bases each). Trimming cost V 5 bases and J 1 base, with 11 bases left between them. Germline assignment: CDR1 SSHAT and CDR2 FNYEAQ (reference sequence). The CDR3 has 14 amino acids. The CDR3 nucleotides read TGTGCCAGCAGCCTAGGGGGGACCCAAGAGACCCAGTACTTC. Its protein product is CASSLGGTQETQYF.

As to this clone: The sample carries other DNA sequences with the same CDR3. The chain couples TRBV15 to TRBJ2-1; unclear D gene. Deletions cut 1 base from V and 5 bases from J, with 12 bases between. This CDR3 has 15 amino acids. Germline V gene data show CDR1 as LNHNV and CDR2 as YYDKDF (reference sequence). This CDR3 is CATSRAGEGDNEQFF. CDR3 DNA: TGTGCCACCAGCAGAGCGGGTGAAGGAGACAATGAGCAGTTCTTC. The full variable domain, its missing parts supplied by reference TRBV15 and TRBJ2-1, is DAMVIQNPRYQVTQFGKPVTLSCSQTLNHNVMYWYQQKSSQAPKLLFHYYDKDFNNEADTPDNFQSRRPNTSFCFLDIRSPGLGDTAMYLCATSRAGEGDNEQFFGPGTRLTVL.

The chain joins TRBV6-1 to TRBJ2-1; D call uncertain. The CDR3 is made up of 14 amino acids. CDR1 MNHNS and CDR2 SASEGT come from the germline V gene. Trimming pared 1 base from V and 1 base from J, leaving 5 bases between. CDR3 sequence (DNA): TGTGCCAGCAGTGAAGACGGATCCTACAATGAGCAGTTCTTC. Translation gives CASSEDGSYNEQFF.

By proportion, this clone is medium-sized (0.01 to 0.1%). V is TRBV21-1 and J is TRBJ1-6. TRBV21-1 is assigned pseudogene status. This CDR3 is built from 15 residues. The chain's CDR3 is CASSKLQSYNSPLHF. The DNA of the CDR3 is TGTGCCAGCAGCAAACTGCAGAGCTATAATTCACCCCTCCACTTT.

V is TRBV7-3 and J is TRBJ1-4; D not certain. The germline V and J ends were trimmed by 5 bases and 0 bases, with 10 bases remaining between them. This CDR3 region has 15 residues. Germline-derived CDR1 and CDR2 are SGHTA and FQGTGA. The CDR3 reads CASSPWRSTNEKLFF. CDR3 DNA sequence: TGTGCCAGCAGCCCCTGGAGGTCAACTAATGAAAAACTGTTTTTT. Filled out from reference TRBV7-3 and TRBJ1-4, the complete variable domain reads GAGVSQTPSNKVTEKGKYVELRCDPISGHTALYWYRQSLGQGPEFLIYFQGTGAADDSGLPNDRFFAVRPEGSVSTLKIQRTERGDSAVYLCASSPWRSTNEKLFFGSGTQLSVL.

CDR3 coding DNA: TGTGCCAGCTCATCCGGGACACAGGGGGTAGGAAATACGCAGTATTTT. This gives the protein CASSSGTQGVGNTQYF. The chain is built from TRBV18 and TRBJ2-3; TRBD1 matches at 8 bases. The CDR3 loop spans 16 amino acids. J gave up 7 bases and V 5 bases, and 14 bases lay outside the gene matches. In germline, CDR1 is KGHSH, CDR2 LQKENI. Supplemented by reference TRBV18 and TRBJ2-3, the full variable domain reads NAGVMQNPRHLVRRRGQEARLRCSPMKGHSHVYWYRQLPEEGLKFMVYLQKENIIDESGMPKERFSAEFPKEGPSILRIQQVVRGDSAAYFCASSSGTQGVGNTQYFGPGTRLTVL.

The CDR3 is CASSTGWYGYTF. The CDR3 DNA sequence: TGTGCCAGCAGTACAGGGTGGTATGGCTACACCTTC. This chain joins TRBV28 and TRBJ1-2; D may be TRBD1 (6 bases). The CDR3 sequence is 12 residues long. CDR1 is MDHEN and CDR2 is SYDVKM in the germline V gene. V lost 5 bases and J 5 bases, leaving 9 bases between the germline ends.

This clone was counted many times. Different DNA sequences within this sample yield the same CDR3. The gene calls are TRBV27 and TRBJ1-1, with D unclear. The CDR3 sequence is 13 residues long. V lost 0 bases and J 5 bases, leaving 7 bases between the germline ends. Germline values: CDR1 MNHEY, CDR2 SMNVEV (reference sequence). The CDR3 protein is CASSLSGFTEAFF. In DNA, the CDR3 is TGTGCCAGCAGTTTATCGGGATTTACTGAAGCTTTCTTT.

This CDR3 reads CASSIFSVGLAGSWNEQFF. CDR3 nucleotide sequence: TGTGCCAGTAGTATATTTTCAGTAGGACTAGCGGGGAGTTGGAATGAGCAGTTCTTC. This chain uses TRBV19 with TRBJ2-1; 12 bases line up with TRBD2. The CDR3 runs 19 residues. Germline lookup yields CDR1 LNHDA and CDR2 SQIVND (reference sequence). V was pared by 2 bases and J by 7 bases, with 15 bases of the junction left unmatched.

The V gene is TRBV2, the J gene TRBJ1-3, with unresolved D. V was clipped by 7 bases and J by 1 base, with 11 bases between them. The CDR3 has 14 amino acids. CDR1 and CDR2 (germline): SNHLY, FYNNEI. The CDR3 sequence is CASILGFSGNTIYF. The CDR3 DNA reads TGTGCCAGCATCCTAGGGTTTTCTGGAAACACCATATATTTT.

The chain recombines TRBV2 with TRBJ2-5, with D tentatively TRBD2 (7 bases). In germline, CDR1 is SNHLY, CDR2 FYNNEI. Deletions cut 10 bases from V and 5 bases from J, with 14 bases between. This CDR3 contains 12 residues. CDR3 nucleotide sequence: TGTGCCATCACGGGGGGCGGGGAGACCCAGTACTTC. Translating it yields CAITGGGETQYF.

The chain couples TRBV6-1 to TRBJ2-1; tentatively, D is TRBD1 (6 bases). The V gene lost 6 bases and the J gene lost 8 bases, with 11 bases spanning the gap. The CDR3 is made up of 12 amino acids. The germline gives CDR1 MNHNS, CDR2 SASEGT. Here the CDR3 DNA reads TGTGCCAGCAGGCCAGGGGACGATGAGCAGTTCTTC. It codes for CASRPGDDEQFF.

The rearrangement joins TRBV5-4 to TRBJ1-6; weak D call: TRBD1 (6 bases). The germline V gene has CDR1 SGHNT and CDR2 YYREEE (reference sequence). The CDR3 loop spans 13 amino acids. The V gene lost 4 bases and the J gene lost 10 bases, with 12 bases spanning the gap. CDR3 protein: CASSLDRHSPLHF. CDR3 bases: TGTGCCAGCAGCCTAGACAGGCACTCACCCCTCCACTTT.